These 9 T cell receptor beta chains came from one sample sequenced in a study of beta chain features in type 1 diabetes. The whole isolated RNA underwent reverse transcription, so sequencing captured expressed TCRB transcripts. This table comes from immunoSEQ multiplex PCR, and its TCRdb copy is limited to in-frame clones, with some not included. The sample carries under 400,000 clones, roughly 12% recorded once. Sequenced material: naive CD4+ T cells from blood. All receptors derive from a man aged 18-30 years in good health.

In its sample, this clone was seen a few times. This sequence joins TRBV5-6 and TRBJ2-7, with a weak D call TRBD1 (6 bases). Germline V CDR1 and CDR2: SGHDT, YYEEEE. This CDR3 has 13 amino acids. Trimming pared 0 bases from V and 3 bases from J, leaving 7 bases between. CDR3 DNA sequence: TGTGCCAGCAGCTTGGGGACAGACTACGAGCAGTACTTC. Protein sequence: CASSLGTDYEQYF. The full variable domain, in which reference TRBV5-6 and TRBJ2-7 provide the parts outside the CDR3, is DAGVTQSPTHLIKTRGQQVTLRCSPKSGHDTVSWYQQALGQGPQFIFQYYEEEERQRGNFPDRFSGHQFPNYSSELNVNALLLGDSALYLCASSLGTDYEQYFGPGTRLTVT.

The sample holds a few counts of this clone. The chain links TRBV4-3 to TRBJ1-1, with TRBD1 as a possible D gene (5 bases). Germline V CDR1 and CDR2: LGHNA, YSLEER. CDR3 length equals 14 residues. Trimming took off 0 bases at V and 8 bases at J, with 13 bases between the two ends. CDR3 in DNA: TGCGCCAGCAGCCAAGATAAGCGGGGCCCGGAAGCTTTCTTT. Its protein product is CASSQDKRGPEAFF.

This clone was seen a few times. The chain links TRBV27 to TRBJ2-3, with TRBD2 matching 9 bases. CDR3 length: 15 residues. CDR1 MNHEY and CDR2 SMNVEV come from the germline V gene (reference sequence). Trimming cost V 3 bases and J 6 bases; bases outside gene matches: 7. The CDR3 reads CASSFLSGSADTQYF. Here the CDR3 DNA reads TGTGCCAGCAGTTTCCTTAGCGGGAGTGCGGATACGCAGTATTTT.

A few counts support this clone. This rearrangement joins TRBV5-4 to TRBJ2-2; TRBD2 matches 9 bases. CDR1 SGHNT and CDR2 YYREEE come from the germline V gene (reference sequence). This CDR3 has 15 amino acids. The ends lost 0 bases at V and 6 bases at J; junction bases unmatched: 3. As DNA, the CDR3 is TGTGCCAGCAGCTTGGCGTTAGCGGGAGCCGGGGAGCTGTTTTTT. Amino acids: CASSLALAGAGELFF.

The chain uses TRBV5-1 and TRBJ2-1; 10 bases are a match to TRBD2. The ends lost 2 bases at V and 9 bases at J; junction bases unmatched: 8. Germline CDR1 is SGHRS and CDR2 is YFSETQ. This CDR3 has 15 amino acids. In nucleotides, the CDR3 is TGCGCCAGCAGCTTAACTAGCGGGGCGTTGGGTGAGCAGTTCTTC. It translates to CASSLTSGALGEQFF.

The chain is built from TRBV28 and TRBJ1-4; D is unresolved. This CDR3 comprises 14 residues. Germline CDR1 MDHEN, CDR2 SYDVKM. V lost 6 bases, J lost 10 bases, and 18 bases lay in between. CDR3 in amino acids: CASRPAFRSGKLFF. Here the CDR3 DNA reads TGTGCCAGCAGACCTGCGTTCCGAAGTGGAAAACTGTTTTTT. Together with reference TRBV28 and TRBJ1-4, the CDR3 gives the full variable domain: DVKVTQSSRYLVKRTGEKVFLECVQDMDHENMFWYRQDPGLGLRLIYFSYDVKMKEKGDIPEGYSVSREKKERFSLILESASTNQTSMYLCASRPAFRSGKLFFGSGTQLSVL.

The chain joins TRBV11-2 to TRBJ2-5; D gene unclear. The germline V and J ends were trimmed by 5 bases and 2 bases, with 18 bases remaining between them. Germline V gene data show CDR1 as SGHAT and CDR2 as FQNNGV. CDR3 size: 16 residues. CDR3 residues: CASSLGYPTYQETQYF. For the CDR3, the DNA is TGTGCCAGCAGCCTAGGTTACCCAACCTATCAAGAGACCCAGTACTTC.

This chain connects TRBV7-9 to TRBJ1-1; 7 bases are a match to TRBD1. The length of the CDR3 is 14 residues. J was trimmed by 9 bases and V by 5 bases; bases with no gene match: 12. Per the germline V gene, CDR1 is SEHNR and CDR2 is FQNEAQ (reference sequence). In DNA form, the CDR3 reads TGTGCCAGCAGCCCCGGGACAGAGAAGGAGCAAGCTTTCTTT. Its translation: CASSPGTEKEQAFF.

Only a few counts were recorded for this clone. This chain joins TRBV28 and TRBJ2-7, with 8 bases aligning to TRBD1. With 5 bases clipped from V and 6 bases from J, the junction kept 9 bases outside the gene matches. This CDR3 has 14 amino acids. The germline CDR1 and CDR2 sequences are MDHEN and SYDVKM. The CDR3 nucleotides are TGTGCCAGCAGTCCTCCGGACAGGGCGGGCGAGCAGTACTTC. Its protein is CASSPPDRAGEQYF.